This record concerns one T cell receptor (beta chain) sequence. Gene names denote mouse genes. From the germline J gene comes the end of the CDR3, since the read stops 1 residue before it. This record belongs to a study of tissue T cells after allogeneic stem cell transplantation. Some clones are missing from TCRdb's copy, which holds only in-frame ones; the method was immunoSEQ multiplex PCR. Counted here are just over 20,000 clones, about 70% occurring once; the ten biggest clones make up 0.35% to 0.5%. The CDR3 contains 14 residues. Germline V gene lookup returns CDR1 LGHNA and CDR2 YNLKQL (reference sequence). Trimming took 4 bases from V and 8 from J; bases not matched to a gene: 2.

The gene calls are TRBV5 and TRBJ1-6, with 10 bases identical to TRBD1. TRBJ1-6 belongs to the ORF category, with a function that is uncertain. The sequenced material came from blood. The TCR was taken from a female BALB/c mouse in good health. The strain is characterized by the MHC haplotype H2-d. The CDR3 sequence is CASSLGTGDSPLYF. Partial CDR3 DNA: TGTGCCAGCAGCCTAGGGACAGGGGATTCGCCCCTCTAC.